This T cell receptor beta chain emerged from a study of blood T cell repertoires in COVID-19. About the research overall: The United States, Italy and Spain provided the acute and convalescent COVID-19 samples. In each case, the material was cDNA or gDNA derived from T cells, B-cell-depleted T cells, or PBMCs.

CDR3 size: 16 residues. Per the germline V gene, CDR1 is MDHEN and CDR2 is SYDVKM. V dropped 4 bases and J dropped 6; count of bases not matched to a gene: 7. As processed by the authors: Nucleated cell number was recorded as an estimate derived from reference gene primer amplification. Assay: immunoSEQ multiplex PCR; the TCRdb copy retains only in-frame clones and omits some. Clone size and the V and J calls come from that table; the DNA yielded D and trimming. Among around 380,000 clones, roughly 86% were seen once, and the ten largest hold more than 0.85%. V gene TRBV28 combines with J gene TRBJ2-2; 11 positions match TRBD2. This TCR was sampled from a human donor with acute or convalescent COVID-19. The donor label of this sample is uncertain. Input material: peripheral blood. This chain's CDR3 is CASSSGSGLAAGELFF. DNA of the CDR3: TGTGCCAGCAGTTCCGGCTCGGGACTAGCGGCCGGGGAGCTGTTTTTT.